The T cell receptor beta chain under discussion was sequenced for a study of blood T cell repertoires in COVID-19 (dated by TCRdb to 2020 to 2021). Regarding the study in general: Collaborator samples came from the United States, Italy and Spain and covered acute and convalescent phases of COVID-19. Nearly every sample came with metadata listing a de-identified subject ID, COVID-19 status, age in years and sex. Samples came from the ongoing ImmuneRACE study (first 160 participants) plus 1,254 subjects from 6 global collaborators. The repertoires were released in a freely available public database intended as a resource for research on the immune response to SARS-CoV-2. The prospective study material was composed of cDNA or gDNA derived from T cells, B-cell-depleted T cells, or PBMCs. The dataset comprised deeply sampled blood TCRbeta repertoires from subjects exposed to, actively infected with, or recovered from COVID-19. Where HLA class I and class II types were available, the types were taken from metadata supplied by the sample provider, not from assay-based typing.

The V and J ends are trimmed by 0 bases and 8 bases, leaving 11 bases between them. Including cysteine and phenylalanine, the CDR3 has 13 amino acids. CDR3 DNA is the only sequence kept; it has 39 bases, read in frame from the first base. Based on the germline V gene, the CDR1 and CDR2 sequences are SGHRS and YFSETQ. In regard to this clone: This receptor's antigen is unknown. Qualities for individual bases were not recorded, and no much larger clone is one base off.

The immunoSEQ Assay, a bias-controlled multiplex PCR, was used to amplify TCRbeta CDR3 regions from genomic DNA. In the original analysis: The number of nucleated cells in each sample was estimated by amplification of reference gene primers within the assay. Sequence reads were collapsed and filtered to measure the absolute abundance of every unique TCRbeta CDR3 rearrangement. For each sample, productive Simpson clonality was calculated by taking the square root of Simpson's diversity index across productive rearrangements. TCRdb stores this immuneACCESS table with in-frame sequences only. Part of the clones is absent; in the studies checked, under half of the shortfall reflects unresolved V genes, and no reason is known for the rest. V, J and clone size are those of that table, while D and trimming were read from the DNA. The sample yields about 140,000 clones; about 75% were counted once. The ten largest clonotypes hold roughly 2.9% of the sample.

The full study reports these points: Clinical and demographic metadata were provided uncurated, with the amount varying by source and participant.

Participants in the prospective study were enrolled through a virtual design, were aged about 18 to 100 years, and lived in fewer than 30 United States geographic areas. To assign participants to cohorts, the prospective study relied on clinical history that participants themselves reported in a screening survey and a study questionnaire. Recovered participants in ImmuneRACE Cohort 3 were defined by two consecutive negative NP/OP PCR tests, clearance by a healthcare professional, or resolution of symptoms. Each participant in the prospective study had whole blood, serum and a nasopharyngeal or oropharyngeal swab collected by mobile phlebotomists. Prospective study participants could optionally give additional blood draws and questionnaires over an approximately two-month period. Before DNA extraction, blood samples from the prospective study were shipped at room temperature or frozen.

The sample comprised PBMCs or T cells enriched from blood (not recorded which). The TCR sequence derives from a woman in her forties or fifties who had recovered from COVID-19. The V gene is TRBV5-1 and the J gene is TRBJ1-1, and possibly TRBD1, on 5 matching bases. In nucleotides, the sequence is TGCGCCAGCAGCTTGGCAGCGGAGGGGGAAGCTTTCTTT. This encodes CASSLAAEGEAFF.